This entry is about one T cell receptor beta chain. The data were obtained in a study of PD-L1 blockade in urothelial cancer. Germline values: CDR1 LNHDA, CDR2 SQIVND (reference sequence). The V gene lost 6 bases and the J gene lost 7 bases, with 15 bases spanning the gap. The CDR3 covers 13 residues. A spike-in of synthetic TCR analog templates was added to each PCR. Sequencing was performed with immunoSEQ multiplex PCR; in TCRdb, only in-frame clones are kept and a portion is missing. Here the sample spans 90,000 to 120,000 clones, around 82% being singletons. The origin of this receptor is a man aged 45-65 years with urothelial cancer. This specimen was PBMCs, taken around atezolizumab (anti-PD-L1) treatment. The genes are TRBV19 and TRBJ1-2; D ambiguous. CDR3 nucleotide sequence: TGTGCCAGTAGACCAACCGAGGGTGCTGGCTACACCTTC. Residues: CASRPTEGAGYTF.